Below, 14 T cell receptor beta chains from the same sample are listed, as sequenced in a study of blood T cell repertoires in COVID-19. TCRdb's copy holds only in-frame clones and misses some; the assay was immunoSEQ multiplex PCR. The table lists around 97,000 clones, more than 70% of them singletons. Sequenced: peripheral blood. These receptors all stem from a woman aged 60-70 years with acute or convalescent COVID-19.

The J gene is TRBJ2-5, the V gene TRBV6-6, with 8 bases lining up with TRBD2. This CDR3 contains 14 residues. V shed 5 bases, J shed 2 bases, and the junction held 4 bases outside the gene matches. From germline, CDR1 is MNHNY and CDR2 SVGAGI (reference sequence). The CDR3 region is CASSLTSEQETQYF. CDR3 in DNA: TGTGCCAGCAGTCTGACTAGCGAACAAGAGACCCAGTACTTC.

The chain employs TRBV7-8 and TRBJ2-7; D remains unclear. V lost 0 bases to trimming and J lost 1 base, with 7 bases between them. Germline loops: CDR1 SGHVS, CDR2 FQNEAQ. CDR3 length equals 14 residues. The CDR3 DNA reads TGTGCCAGCAGCTTAGCCTCCGAGTCCTACGAGCAGTACGTC. It yields the protein CASSLASESYEQYV.

This chain connects TRBV3-1 (or the pseudogene TRBV3-2) to TRBJ1-1; D gene uncertain. V gave up 2 bases and J gave up 7 bases, with 17 bases separating them. The CDR3 consists of 15 residues. Germline lookup yields CDR1 LGHDT and CDR2 YNNKEL (reference sequence). Here the CDR3 DNA reads TGTGCCAGCAGCCAAAGCGTCGGTCCTACCAGTGAAGCTTTCTTT. This codes for CASSQSVGPTSEAFF.

The chain has TRBV6-1 and TRBJ2-4, with TRBD2 matching 12 bases. Germline CDR1 reads MNHNS; CDR2 reads SASEGT. V lost 4 bases, J lost 0 bases, and 13 bases stayed unmatched. This CDR3 has 20 amino acids. CDR3 sequence (DNA): TGTGCCAGCAGTGTAAATCCCGGACTAGCGGGGCAACTAGCCAAAAACATTCAGTACTTC. This sequence encodes CASSVNPGLAGQLAKNIQYF.

V is TRBV2 and J is TRBJ1-2; 7 positions agree with TRBD1. The CDR3 is 15 amino acids. CDR1 is SNHLY, CDR2 FYNNEI, per germline. Trimming took 7 bases from V and 3 from J; bases not matched to a gene: 11. The CDR3 coding sequence is TGTGCCAGCAAGGTCGACAGGGCAGGGGACTATGGCTACACCTTC. It translates to CASKVDRAGDYGYTF.

Of note for this clone: Other DNA sequences in this specimen translate into the identical CDR3. The chain recombines TRBV28 with TRBJ1-5; TRBD1 agrees at 8 bases. Losses at the gene ends were 6 bases for V and 2 bases for J; bases not matched to a gene: 3. The germline CDR1 and CDR2 sequences are MDHEN and SYDVKM. The CDR3 runs 14 residues. CDR3 sequence: CASRSDRGNQPQHF. The CDR3 DNA follows: TGTGCCAGCAGGTCGGACAGGGGCAATCAGCCCCAGCATTTT. Drawing the rest from reference TRBV28 and TRBJ1-5, the complete variable domain is DVKVTQSSRYLVKRTGEKVFLECVQDMDHENMFWYRQDPGLGLRLIYFSYDVKMKEKGDIPEGYSVSREKKERFSLILESASTNQTSMYLCASRSDRGNQPQHFGDGTRLSIL.

V usage is TRBV29-1 and J usage is TRBJ2-1; 7 bases map to TRBD2. The CDR3 extends over 15 amino acids. Germline-derived CDR1 and CDR2 are SQVTM and ANQGSEA. Trimming removed 5 bases from V and 0 bases from J; junction bases left unmatched: 7. The CDR3 here is CSVQGGKSSYNEQFF. Here the CDR3 DNA reads TGCAGCGTTCAGGGAGGGAAGAGCTCCTACAATGAGCAGTTCTTC.

This chain uses TRBV30 with TRBJ2-1; no clear D. CDR3 length: 15 residues. Trimming stripped 3 bases from V and 4 bases from J, with 16 bases between. Germline lookup yields CDR1 GTSNPN and CDR2 SVGIG (reference sequence). DNA for the CDR3: TGTGCCTGGAGCCGGTCCCCGAACCTTTACAATGAGCAGTTCTTC. It yields the protein CAWSRSPNLYNEQFF.

The chain uses TRBV9 and TRBJ2-1; D might be TRBD1 (6 bases). Germline assignment: CDR1 SGDLS and CDR2 YYNGEE. This CDR3 has 15 amino acids. V was shortened by 3 bases and J by 6 bases, with 16 bases between the two germline ends. The CDR3 is CASSGQGSLGNEQFF. CDR3 coding DNA: TGTGCCAGCAGCGGCCAGGGGTCCCTCGGCAATGAGCAGTTCTTC.

The chain is built from TRBV29-1 and TRBJ2-1; the D gene is possibly TRBD2 (6 bases). CDR3 size: 13 residues. Trimming took 1 base from V and 3 from J, leaving 7 bases between them. From germline, CDR1 is SQVTM and CDR2 ANQGSEA. CDR3 nucleotides: TGCAGCGTTGAAGCGGGAGTCTACAATGAGCAGTTCTTC. It translates to CSVEAGVYNEQFF.

V usage is TRBV11-2 and J usage is TRBJ2-7, with D tentatively TRBD1 (6 bases). The CDR3 covers 15 residues. Germline V gene lookup returns CDR1 SGHAT and CDR2 FQNNGV. The V gene lost 1 base and the J gene lost 2 bases, with 12 bases spanning the gap. The CDR3 nucleotides are TGTGCCAGCAGCTTAGGGCGGACAGCTACCTACGAGCAGTACGTC. Residues: CASSLGRTATYEQYV.

The chain has TRBV6-6 and TRBJ1-1; D gene ambiguous. CDR1 MNHNY and CDR2 SVGAGI come from the germline V gene (reference sequence). Trimming cost V 4 bases and J 0 bases, with 6 bases left between them. The CDR3 runs 13 residues. The CDR3 DNA reads TGTGCCAGCAGTTCAGGTGTGAACACTGAAGCTTTCTTT. Translating gives CASSSGVNTEAFF.

J is TRBJ2-2 and V is TRBV6-2 or TRBV6-3, with 8 nucleotides matching TRBD1. Per germline, CDR1 MNHEY and CDR2 SVGEGT. CDR3 length equals 16 residues. V lost 0 bases to trimming and J lost 5 bases; unmatched junction nucleotides: 5. The CDR3 is CASSYSTGALTGELFF. As DNA, the CDR3 is TGTGCCAGCAGTTACTCGACAGGGGCGTTAACCGGGGAGCTGTTTTTT.

The J gene is TRBJ1-2, the V gene TRBV30; 8 bases fit TRBD1. Losses at the gene ends were 7 bases for V and 6 bases for J; bases not matched to a gene: 10. The length of the CDR3 is 13 residues. Germline-derived CDR1 and CDR2 are GTSNPN and SVGIG (reference sequence). The CDR3 DNA sequence: TGTGCCTTAAACCGGGACAGGCCCCATGGCTACACCTTC. Amino acids: CALNRDRPHGYTF.